This T cell receptor beta chain was captured in a study of blood T cell repertoires in COVID-19. On the study more broadly: COVID-19 samples from acute and convalescent phases originated in the United States, Italy and Spain. Sources were T cells, B-cell-depleted T cells, or PBMCs; the material itself was cDNA or gDNA.

Trimming took 7 bases from V and 6 from J; bases not matched to a gene: 7. The CDR3 length is 12 residues. Germline loops: CDR1 SQVTM, CDR2 ANQGSEA. As handled by the study authors: The assay estimated nucleated cells by amplifying reference gene primers. The method was immunoSEQ multiplex PCR; TCRdb's version includes in-frame clones alone and lacks a portion of them. Clone size and the V and J calls come from that table; the DNA yielded D and trimming. Of about 92,000 clones listed, roughly 85% are singletons. The origin of this receptor is a man older than 75 with acute or convalescent COVID-19. The sample comprised peripheral blood. The gene calls are TRBV29-1 and TRBJ2-7; 9 nucleotides align to TRBD1. The CDR3 DNA follows: TGCAGCGGGGGACAGGGATCTGGCGAGCAGTACTTC. Its protein product is CSGGQGSGEQYF.